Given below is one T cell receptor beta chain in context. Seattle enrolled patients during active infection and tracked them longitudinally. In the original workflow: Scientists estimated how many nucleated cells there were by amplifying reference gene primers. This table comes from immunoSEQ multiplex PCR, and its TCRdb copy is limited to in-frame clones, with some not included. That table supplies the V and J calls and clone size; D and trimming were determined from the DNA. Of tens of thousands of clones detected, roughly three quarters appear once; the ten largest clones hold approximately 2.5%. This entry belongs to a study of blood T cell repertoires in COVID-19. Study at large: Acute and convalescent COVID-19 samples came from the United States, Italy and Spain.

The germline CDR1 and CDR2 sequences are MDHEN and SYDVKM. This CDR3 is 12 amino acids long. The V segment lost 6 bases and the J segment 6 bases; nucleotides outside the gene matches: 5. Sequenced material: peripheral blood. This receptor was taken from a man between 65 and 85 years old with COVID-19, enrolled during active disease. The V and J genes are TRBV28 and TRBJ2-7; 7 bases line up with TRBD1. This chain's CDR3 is CASSTGVPEQYF. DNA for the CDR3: TGTGCCAGCAGCACAGGGGTTCCCGAGCAGTACTTC.